The source of this T cell receptor (beta chain) is a study of graft-versus-host responses after intestinal transplantation. On the study more broadly: Once they had received anti-thymocyte globulin induction, all recipients took tacrolimus and steroids for two to three years. Points from the study as a whole: GvH clones occurred in recipient marrow; some first appeared in ileum or blood. Some patients had graft-donor T cell macrochimerism, and their allografts showed high graft-versus-host to host-versus-graft clonal ratios.

The V and J ends lost 2 bases and 2 bases, in that order; junction bases with no gene match: 11. Germline values: CDR1 LGHNA, CDR2 YSLEER. The CDR3 is 17 residues long. This clone was counted at least ten times. Repertoires were generated with immunoSEQ multiplex PCR, while TCRdb's copy carries only in-frame clones and drops some. The sample yields about 8,900 clones, around 28% seen once. The authors combined 200,000 CFSE-labeled responder cells with 200,000 irradiated, violet-dye-labeled stimulator cells in plates. This sequence joins TRBV4-3 and TRBJ2-5; 7 bases are a match to TRBD2. The sequence was collected from a human patient who was an organ donor for intestinal transplantation. This sample comprised alloreactive CD8+ T cells from a mixed lymphocyte reaction culture, obtained before transplantation. Specified subset: CFSE-low proliferating T cells sorted from approximately six-day pre-transplant mixed lymphocyte reaction (GvH or HvG direction). CDR3: CASSQYAGRGSQETQYF. DNA of the CDR3: TGCGCCAGCAGCCAATATGCTGGGAGGGGCAGTCAAGAGACCCAGTACTTC.